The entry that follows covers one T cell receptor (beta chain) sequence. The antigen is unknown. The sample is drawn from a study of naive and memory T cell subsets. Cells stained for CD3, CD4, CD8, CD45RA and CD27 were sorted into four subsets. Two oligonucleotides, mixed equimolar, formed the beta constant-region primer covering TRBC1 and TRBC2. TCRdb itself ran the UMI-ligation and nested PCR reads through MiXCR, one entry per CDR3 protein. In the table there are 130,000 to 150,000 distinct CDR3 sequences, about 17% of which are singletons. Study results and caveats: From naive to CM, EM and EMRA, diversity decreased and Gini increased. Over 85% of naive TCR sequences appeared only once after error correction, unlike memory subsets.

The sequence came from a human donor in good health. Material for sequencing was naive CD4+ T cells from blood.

For the CDR3, the DNA is TGTGCCAGCAGCTCAGACCGGGACAGGGACGACAATGAGCAGTTCTTC. Encoded protein: CASSSDRDRDDNEQFF. The chain is built from TRBV11-2 and TRBJ2-1, with 9 bases identical to TRBD1. V shed 4 bases, J shed 5 bases, and the junction held 9 bases outside the gene matches. This CDR3 has 16 amino acids. CDR1 and CDR2 from the germline V gene are SGHAT and FQNNGV. The whole variable domain, filled in from reference TRBV11-2 and TRBJ2-1, reads EAGVAQSPRYKIIEKRQSVAFWCNPISGHATLYWYQQILGQGPKLLIQFQNNGVVDDSQLPKDRFSAERLKGVDSTLKIQPAKLEDSAVYLCASSSDRDRDDNEQFFGPGTRLTVL.